The 16 T cell receptor beta chains below come from one sample, sequenced in a study of cytomegalovirus exposure and HLA in healthy donors. 13 Jbeta primers and 60 Vbeta primers were used for the PCR. TCRdb's copy holds only in-frame clones and misses some; the assay was immunoSEQ multiplex PCR. Among about 150,000 clones listed, roughly 78% were seen once. Source material: PBMCs. These receptors all stem from a man in his forties or fifties in good health and CMV-seropositive.

The chain recombines TRBV19 with TRBJ1-2; 7 bases line up with TRBD1. The length of the CDR3 is 12 residues. The trim removed 8 bases at V and 2 bases at J, leaving 2 bases unmatched. Germline V gene sequence: CDR1 LNHDA, CDR2 SQIVND (reference sequence). The CDR3 DNA follows: TGTGCCAGTCTCAGGGGGAACTATGGCTACACCTTC. Translating gives CASLRGNYGYTF.

The rearrangement links TRBV5-1 to TRBJ2-1; 8 bases agree with TRBD1. CDR1 and CDR2 (germline): SGHRS, YFSETQ. There are 14 residues in the CDR3. The ends lost 2 bases at V and 4 bases at J; junction bases unmatched: 2. CDR3 in DNA: TGCGCCAGCAGCTTAGGGGACAGGTACAATGAGCAGTTCTTC. It translates to CASSLGDRYNEQFF.

This clone was detected a few times. The gene calls are TRBV7-3 and TRBJ2-5; a weak D match, TRBD2 (5 bases). The assigned J gene may be wrong: the sequence end matches TRBJ2-7 better. The length of the CDR3 is 13 residues. Looked up from germline, CDR1 is SGHTA and CDR2 is FQGTGA. Written as DNA, the CDR3 is TGTGCCGCCAGCCGGAACAGACTATACGAGCAGTACTTC. This encodes CAASRNRLYEQYF.

V is TRBV5-6 and J is TRBJ1-1; D possibly corresponds to TRBD1 (5 bases). V lost 2 bases, J lost 0 bases, and 17 bases lay in between. The length of the CDR3 is 17 residues. Germline V gives CDR1 SGHDT, CDR2 YYEEEE. As DNA, the CDR3 is TGTGCCAGCAGCTTAATGACAGCGAGGTCTATGAACACTGAAGCTTTCTTT. It specifies CASSLMTARSMNTEAFF.

The chain combines TRBV27 with TRBJ1-1; no firm D call. The CDR3 has 13 residues. Trimming shortened V by 3 bases and J by 6 bases, and 11 bases separated the two germline ends. Germline V CDR1 and CDR2: MNHEY, SMNVEV (reference sequence). The CDR3: CASSFFITAEAFF. The CDR3, as DNA: TGTGCCAGCAGTTTTTTTATTACTGCTGAAGCTTTCTTT.

This chain connects TRBV7-8 to TRBJ2-1; 10 bases agree with TRBD1. Germline lookup yields CDR1 SGHVS and CDR2 FQNEAQ. Trimming at V came to 5 bases and at J to 0 bases, leaving 13 bases not matched to a gene. The CDR3 consists of 19 residues. DNA for the CDR3: TGTGCCAGCAGCCGCCAGACAGGGGGCCTCTCCAGCTCCTACAATGAGCAGTTCTTC. Amino acids: CASSRQTGGLSSSYNEQFF.

The chain combines TRBV7-4 with TRBJ2-7; possible D gene TRBD1, 6 bases. The CDR3 has 14 amino acids. Germline CDR1 is SGHVT and CDR2 is SQSDAQ. The ends were cut back, 7 bases at V and 3 bases at J, with 16 bases in the middle. CDR3 protein: CASTYRARYYEQYF. The CDR3, as DNA: TGTGCCAGCACCTACAGGGCTCGTTACTACGAGCAGTACTTC.

This chain joins TRBV7-9 and TRBJ1-6; weak D call: TRBD1 (5 bases). The CDR3 has 17 amino acids. Germline V lookup: CDR1 SEHNR, CDR2 FQNEAQ (reference sequence). V lost 5 bases and J lost 4, with 18 bases in between. The CDR3 DNA follows: TGTGCCAGCAGCGAAACAGGCTGGAGTGGATATAATTCACCCCTCCACTTT. It yields the protein CASSETGWSGYNSPLHF.

The J gene is TRBJ2-5, the V gene TRBV19; 12 positions agree with TRBD2. The DNA end lines up better with TRBJ2-7; the J call may be wrong. This CDR3 contains 16 residues. Germline CDR1 reads LNHDA; CDR2 reads SQIVND (reference sequence). The CDR3, as DNA: TGTGCCAGTAGTATGCGACTAGCGGGAGAGGGGTACGAGCAGTACTTC. Translated, it gives CASSMRLAGEGYEQYF.

The rearrangement joins TRBV5-1 to TRBJ2-4; a weak D match, TRBD2 (6 bases). The CDR3 length is 14 residues. The germline V gene encodes CDR1 SGHRS and CDR2 YFSETQ. The V gene lost 0 bases and the J gene lost 8 bases, with 12 bases spanning the gap. For the CDR3, the DNA is TGCGCCAGCAGCTTGGACGGGGGATCGGACATTCAGTACTTC. Residues: CASSLDGGSDIQYF.

The rearrangement links TRBV30 to TRBJ1-1, with 7 bases aligning to TRBD1. The germline V gene encodes CDR1 GTSNPN and CDR2 SVGIG (reference sequence). The CDR3 is 13 amino acids. The ends lost 4 bases at V and 0 bases at J; junction bases unmatched: 2. The CDR3 bases are TGTGCCTGGATGGGACAGATGAACACTGAAGCTTTCTTT. This translates into CAWMGQMNTEAFF.

CDR3 residues: CASRPTSGSGYEQYF. The CDR3 DNA reads as TGTGCCAGCAGGCCTACTAGCGGGAGTGGGTACGAGCAGTACTTC. This chain uses TRBV7-2 with TRBJ2-7; 11 bases are a match to TRBD2. Germline loops: CDR1 SGHTA, CDR2 FQGNSA. This CDR3 is 15 amino acids long. The V and J ends lost 6 bases and 4 bases, in that order; junction bases with no gene match: 8. Supplemented by reference TRBV7-2 and TRBJ2-7, the full variable domain reads GAGVSQSPSNKVTEKGKDVELRCDPISGHTALYWYRQSLGQGLEFLIYFQGNSAPDKSGLPSDRFSAERTGGSVSTLTIQRTQQEDSAVYLCASRPTSGSGYEQYFGPGTRLTVT.

V usage is TRBV5-1 and J usage is TRBJ2-7, with 7 positions matching TRBD2. Trimming took 5 bases from V and 2 from J; bases not matched to a gene: 13. The CDR3 is 16 residues long. Germline values: CDR1 SGHRS, CDR2 YFSETQ. CDR3 region: CASRRQWLAETYEQYF. The CDR3 nucleotides are TGCGCCAGCAGGCGGCAATGGCTAGCGGAAACCTACGAGCAGTACTTC. Full variable domain (rest looked up from reference TRBV5-1 and TRBJ2-7): KAGVTQTPRYLIKTRGQQVTLSCSPISGHRSVSWYQQTPGQGLQFLFEYFSETQRNKGNFPGRFSGRQFSNSRSEMNVSTLELGDSALYLCASRRQWLAETYEQYFGPGTRLTVT.

The gene calls are TRBV10-2 and TRBJ2-5; D may be TRBD1 (5 bases). The CDR3 sequence is 16 residues long. V dropped 2 bases and J dropped 3 bases, with 16 bases sitting between them. The germline V gene encodes CDR1 WSHSY and CDR2 SAAADI. CDR3 residues: CASSEGAVASKETQYF. Written as DNA, the CDR3 is TGCGCCAGCAGTGAGGGGGCGGTTGCGAGTAAAGAGACCCAGTACTTC.

The chain uses TRBV7-9 and TRBJ1-4; 8 positions agree with TRBD1. Per the germline V gene, CDR1 is SEHNR and CDR2 is FQNEAQ (reference sequence). V shed 5 bases, J shed 7 bases, and the junction held 3 bases outside the gene matches. CDR3 size: 13 residues. The CDR3 sequence is CASSPGTGEKLFF. The CDR3 DNA reads TGTGCCAGCAGCCCCGGGACAGGTGAAAAACTGTTTTTT.

This chain joins TRBV13 and TRBJ1-1; D might be TRBD1 (6 bases). Trimming left V 1 base short and J 3 bases short, with 9 bases between. The CDR3 covers 14 residues. Germline V gene lookup returns CDR1 PRHDT and CDR2 FYEKMQ (reference sequence). The CDR3: CASSLEGVYTEAFF. CDR3 nucleotides: TGTGCCAGCAGCTTAGAGGGGGTGTACACTGAAGCTTTCTTT.